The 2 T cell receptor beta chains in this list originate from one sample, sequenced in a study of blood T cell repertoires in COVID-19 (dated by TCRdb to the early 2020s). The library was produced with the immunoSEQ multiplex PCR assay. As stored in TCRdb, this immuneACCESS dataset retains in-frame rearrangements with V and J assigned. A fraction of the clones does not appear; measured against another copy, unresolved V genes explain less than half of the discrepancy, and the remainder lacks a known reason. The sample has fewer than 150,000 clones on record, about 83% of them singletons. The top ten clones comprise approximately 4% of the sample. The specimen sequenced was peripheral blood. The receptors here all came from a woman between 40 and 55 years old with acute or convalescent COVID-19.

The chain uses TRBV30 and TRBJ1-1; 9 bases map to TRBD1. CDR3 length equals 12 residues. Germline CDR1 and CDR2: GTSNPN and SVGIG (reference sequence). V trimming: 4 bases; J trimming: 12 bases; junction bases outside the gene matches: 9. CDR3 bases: TGTGCCTGGACCCTAGGGACAGGGAGGACTTTCTTT. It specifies CAWTLGTGRTFF. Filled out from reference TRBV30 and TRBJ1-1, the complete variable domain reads SQTIHQWPATLVQPVGSPLSLECTVEGTSNPNLYWYRQAAGRGLQLLFYSVGIGQISSEVPQNLSASRPQDRQFILSSKKLLLSDSGFYLCAWTLGTGRTFFGQGTRLTVV.

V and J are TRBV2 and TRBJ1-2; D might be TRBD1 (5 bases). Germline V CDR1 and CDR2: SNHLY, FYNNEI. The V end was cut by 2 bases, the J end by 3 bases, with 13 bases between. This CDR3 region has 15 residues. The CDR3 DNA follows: TGTGCCAGCAGTGAATATCAGGGCCCCTACTATGGCTACACCTTC. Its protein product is CASSEYQGPYYGYTF.